This section outlines one TCR beta chain sequence together with its context. Germline V gene data show CDR1 as MDHEN and CDR2 as SYDVKM. The CDR3 runs 14 residues. V was trimmed by 7 bases and J by 0 bases, leaving 12 bases between them. The sample is drawn from a study of blood T cell repertoires in COVID-19. About the research overall: Samples representing acute and convalescent COVID-19 were sourced from the United States, Italy and Spain. T cells, B-cell-depleted T cells, or PBMCs provided the cDNA or gDNA that served as material.

Patients at the Seattle site were enrolled during active infection and followed longitudinally. The repertoire was sequenced with immunoSEQ multiplex PCR; TCRdb's copy has only in-frame clones and lacks some. In the table there are 200,000 to 250,000 clones, around 86% of which are singletons. The TCR was taken from a woman aged 50 to 65 with COVID-19, enrolled during active disease. The chain links TRBV28 to TRBJ1-1; D ambiguous. Material: peripheral blood. In DNA form, the CDR3 reads TGTGCCAGCATCAACAGAAAGATGAACACTGAAGCTTTCTTT. Translation gives CASINRKMNTEAFF.